This is a list of T cell receptor beta chains from one sample in a study of tumour-infiltrating T cells in Burkitt lymphoma. Assay: immunoSEQ multiplex PCR; the TCRdb copy retains only in-frame clones and omits some. The table includes 45,000 to 60,000 clones, about a third detected once. Material for sequencing was tumor tissue. The receptors here all came from a human donor with Burkitt lymphoma. CDR3s include the opening cysteine and the closing phenylalanine or tryptophan.

J gene | CDR3 length | V gene | CDR3 protein
TRBJ2-7 | 14 | TRBV4-2 | CASSQQDGYYEQYF
TRBJ1-6 | 14 | TRBV4-2 | CASSQWSTNSPLHF
TRBJ1-1 | 12 | TRBV27 | CASSFPGSEAFF
TRBJ2-5 | 14 | TRBV5-4 | CASSPGGVGETQYF
TRBJ2-7 | 16 | TRBV28 | CASSPVDRDRPYEQYF
TRBJ1-1 | 14 | TRBV2 | CASSGKTEDTEAFF
TRBJ1-5 | 15 | TRBV7-3 | CASSSLTGIGQPQHF
TRBJ1-5 | 13 | TRBV28 | CATDLRGNQPQHF
TRBJ1-1 | 12 | TRBV29-1 | CSGLGGNTEAFF
TRBJ2-7 | 12 | TRBV2 | CASRGEGVEQYF
TRBJ1-1 | 13 | TRBV19 | CASSIGRGREAFF
TRBJ1-4 | 14 | TRBV6-6 | CASSRQGTNEKLFF
TRBJ1-1 | 14 | TRBV7-2 | CASSFSQGEVEAFF
TRBJ1-4 | 13 | TRBV28 | CASRGGRGEKLFF
TRBJ2-5 | 14 | TRBV7-2 | CASSPAGAGETQYF
TRBJ1-5 | 14 | TRBV2 | CASSESTSNQPQHF
TRBJ2-7 | 15 | TRBV19 | CASKGRSSRAYEQYF
TRBJ1-6 | 18 | TRBV10-3 | CAISELGSGGAYNSPLHF
TRBJ2-2 | 17 | TRBV4-3 | CASSQEPSGGFTGELFF
TRBJ2-7 | 15 | TRBV6-1 | CASSEAGTGASEQYF
TRBJ2-5 | 15 | TRBV5-4 | CASSLGRGGGETQYF